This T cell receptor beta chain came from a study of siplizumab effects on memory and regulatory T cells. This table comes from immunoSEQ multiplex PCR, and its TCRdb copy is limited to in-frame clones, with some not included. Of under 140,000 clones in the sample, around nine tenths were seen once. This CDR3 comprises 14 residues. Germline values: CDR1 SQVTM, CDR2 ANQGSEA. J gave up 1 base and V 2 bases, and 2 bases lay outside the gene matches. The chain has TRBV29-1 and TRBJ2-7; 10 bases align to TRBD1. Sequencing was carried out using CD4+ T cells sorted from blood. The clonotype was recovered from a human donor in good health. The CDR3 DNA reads TGCAGCGTTGAAAAGGGACAGGGGTCCTACGAGCAGTACTTC. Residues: CSVEKGQGSYEQYF.